The text below deals with one TCR beta chain. V was shortened by 2 bases and J by 0 bases, with 9 bases between the two germline ends. The CDR3 has 16 amino acids. Germline-derived CDR1 and CDR2 are SGHKS and YYEKEE (reference sequence). The data were obtained in a study of blood T cell repertoires in COVID-19. Study-wide background: Acute-phase and convalescent COVID-19 samples originated in the United States, Italy and Spain.

The data were produced by immunoSEQ multiplex PCR, yet TCRdb's version contains in-frame clones alone and is incomplete. The sample contains about 240,000 clones, approximately 83% of which appear only once. This sequence originates from a woman at least 80 years old with acute or convalescent COVID-19. Sequencing used peripheral blood. The chain employs TRBV5-5 and TRBJ1-6; D uncertain. The CDR3 DNA follows: TGTGCCAGCAGCTTCGATTGGAGCTCCTATAATTCACCCCTCCACTTT. Protein: CASSFDWSSYNSPLHF.